These T cell receptor beta chains were read from a single sample in a study of blood T cell repertoires in COVID-19. Method: immunoSEQ multiplex PCR; TCRdb's copy keeps in-frame clones and lacks some. The table has around 160,000 clones, about four fifths seen once. Sequencing input: peripheral blood. Receptors originate from a human donor with acute or convalescent COVID-19. The donor label of this sample is uncertain. Both conserved end residues are part of each CDR3. A D gene is named only where the DNA matches it firmly. Clone size is given for some rows only: seen once, a few or many times, or a class if the clone is expanded.

V gene	D gene	J gene	clone size	CDR3 DNA	CDR3 protein
TRBV3-1/TRBV3-2	NA	TRBJ1-4	NA	TGTGCCAGCAGATCGGCCGGGTCTCGGGATGAAAAACTGTTTTTT	CASRSAGSRDEKLFF
TRBV11-2	TRBD1	TRBJ1-1	NA	TGTGCCAGCAGCTCTGTCCGACAGGGTAGGGCGAACACTGAAGCTTTCTTT	CASSSVRQGRANTEAFF
TRBV27	NA	TRBJ2-1	NA	TGTGCCAGCAGTTTATCCCCGGAGCGCCTCGGAGAAGGGCAGTTCTTC	CASSLSPERLGEGQFF
TRBV15	NA	TRBJ2-2	NA	TGTGCCACCAGCAGATCGTACACCGGGGAGCTGTTTTTT	CATSRSYTGELFF
TRBV7-9	NA	TRBJ1-1	NA	TGTGCCAGCAGCGGGGGCCTGGGCACTGAAGCTTTCTTT	CASSGGLGTEAFF
TRBV3-1/TRBV3-2	TRBD1	TRBJ1-4	NA	TGTGCCAGCAGCCAAGAAAGGACAGGGTTTAATGAAAAACTGTTTTTT	CASSQERTGFNEKLFF
TRBV5-1	NA	TRBJ1-4	NA	TGCGCCAGCAGCCCGGAACCAAATGCAGGGACTAATGAAAAACTGTTTTTT	CASSPEPNAGTNEKLFF
TRBV24-1	TRBD2	TRBJ2-1	NA	TGTGCCACCAGGCTAGCGGGGGGGCTAGAGTTCTTC	CATRLAGGLEFF
TRBV6-5	NA	TRBJ1-2	NA	TGTGCCAGCAGTCTCTTCGGCCCTGAGGACTATGGCTACACCTTC	CASSLFGPEDYGYTF
TRBV4-1	TRBD1	TRBJ1-6	NA	TGCGCCAGCAGCCAAGATCTAGGACAGGGGGGCGGTTCACCCCTCCACTTT	CASSQDLGQGGGSPLHF
TRBV2	TRBD2	TRBJ2-5	NA	TGTGCCAGCAGTGAAGGGCTAGCGGGGGGCCAAGAGACCCAGTACTTC	CASSEGLAGGQETQYF
TRBV5-4	TRBD1	TRBJ1-1	NA	TGTGCCAGCAGCGCACTACAGGGGGATAACACTGAAGCTTTCTTT	CASSALQGDNTEAFF
TRBV10-1	TRBD1	TRBJ1-1	once	TGCGCCAGCAGTGAAAACAGGGGAACTGAAGCTTTCTTT	CASSENRGTEAFF
TRBV4-2	TRBD2	TRBJ2-1	NA	TGTGCCAGCAGCCAAGAGGCGGAGGCGGGGGGGCCCAGCCCCTACAATGAGCAGTTCTTC	CASSQEAEAGGPSPYNEQFF
TRBV6-5	TRBD1	TRBJ1-4	NA	TGTGCCAGCAGTTACCAGGGGCAGGGGGACGAAAAACTGTTTTTT	CASSYQGQGDEKLFF
TRBV6-6	TRBD1	TRBJ1-6	NA	TGTGCCAGCAGGCTTGGACAGGGGATGAATTCACCCCTCCACTTT	CASRLGQGMNSPLHF
TRBV5-4	NA	TRBJ1-2	NA	TGTGCCAGCAGCTTGAGCGGACAGTACTATGGCTACACCTTC	CASSLSGQYYGYTF
TRBV6-5	NA	TRBJ1-2	NA	TGTGCCAGCAGTTACAGGGGGGGTGGCTACACCTTC	CASSYRGGGYTF
TRBV6-2/TRBV6-3	NA	TRBJ1-3	NA	TGTGCCAGCAGCCTTCTTGCAGGGACTGGAAACACCATATATTTT	CASSLLAGTGNTIYF
TRBV14	TRBD1	TRBJ2-5	NA	TGTGCCAGCAGCCCGCAGGGGGCTGGAGAGACCCAGTACTTC	CASSPQGAGETQYF
TRBV15	NA	TRBJ2-7	few	TGTGCCACCAGCAGAGAGACCCCGGGTTACGAGCAGTACTTC	CATSRETPGYEQYF
TRBV24-1	TRBD1	TRBJ2-3	NA	TGTGCCACCAGTTCCGGACAGGGTATTGCAGATACGCAGTATTTT	CATSSGQGIADTQYF